This T cell receptor beta chain comes out of a study of CXCR3-negative and CXCR3-positive naive CD8 T cells. This CDR3 has 14 residues. CDR1 and CDR2 (germline): MGHDK, SYGVNS. The libraries of TRB cDNA were constructed through 5' RACE using UMI labels. TCRdb reworked the 5' RACE reads into one entry per CDR3 protein, no DNA. The table for this sample gives approximately 41,000 distinct CDR3 sequences. As concerns this clonotype: The antigen is undetermined.

Findings and caveats of the study: Naive subsets had comparable surface CD5; TCR strength was inferred from TRB CDR3 properties. Memory CD8+ T cell repertoires were far less diverse than both naive subsets.

The TCR comes from a human donor in good health. Some clones in this sample may be carry-over from other donors' samples. J is TRBJ2-3 and V is TRBV25-1; TCRdb proposes TRBD1, but this gene call is untestable without DNA. The material sequenced was memory CD8+ T cells from blood. This CDR3 reads CASSGTGDADTQYF. The whole variable domain, filled in from reference TRBV25-1 and TRBJ2-3, reads EADIYQTPRYLVIGTGKKITLECSQTMGHDKMYWYQQDPGMELHLIHYSYGVNSTEKGDLSSESTVSRIRTEHFPLTLESARPSHTSQYLCASSGTGDADTQYFGPGTRLTVL.